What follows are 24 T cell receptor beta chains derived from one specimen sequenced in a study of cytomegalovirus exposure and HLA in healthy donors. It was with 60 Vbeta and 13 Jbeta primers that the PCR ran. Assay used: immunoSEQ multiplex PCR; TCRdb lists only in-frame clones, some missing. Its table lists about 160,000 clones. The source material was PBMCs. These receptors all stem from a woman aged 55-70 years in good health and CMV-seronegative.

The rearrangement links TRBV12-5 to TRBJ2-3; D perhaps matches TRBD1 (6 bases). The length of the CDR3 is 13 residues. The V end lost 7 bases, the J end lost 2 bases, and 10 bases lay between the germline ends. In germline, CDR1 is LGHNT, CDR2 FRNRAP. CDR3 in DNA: TGTGCTAGTGCTAGGGGGTACACAGATACGCAGTATTTT. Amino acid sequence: CASARGYTDTQYF.

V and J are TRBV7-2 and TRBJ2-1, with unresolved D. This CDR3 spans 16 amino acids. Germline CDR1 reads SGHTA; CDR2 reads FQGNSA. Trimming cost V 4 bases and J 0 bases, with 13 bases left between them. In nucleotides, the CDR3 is TGTGCCAGCAGCTACAGATCCGCGACCTCCTACAATGAGCAGTTCTTC. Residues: CASSYRSATSYNEQFF.

The CDR3 bases are TGTGCCAGCTCACGGACAGGCCCCTATCAGCCCCAGCATTTT. It codes for CASSRTGPYQPQHF. J is TRBJ1-5 and V is TRBV18; 7 bases line up with TRBD1. This CDR3 comprises 14 residues. Germline V lookup: CDR1 KGHSH, CDR2 LQKENI. V lost 4 bases to trimming and J lost 5 bases; unmatched junction nucleotides: 5.

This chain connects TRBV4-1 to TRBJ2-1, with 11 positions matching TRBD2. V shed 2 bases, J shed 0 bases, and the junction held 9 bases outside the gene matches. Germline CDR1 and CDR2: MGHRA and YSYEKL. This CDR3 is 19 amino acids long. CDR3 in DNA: TGCGCCAGCAGCCAACCCCACAGGGGACTAGCGGCCTCCTACAATGAGCAGTTCTTC. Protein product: CASSQPHRGLAASYNEQFF.

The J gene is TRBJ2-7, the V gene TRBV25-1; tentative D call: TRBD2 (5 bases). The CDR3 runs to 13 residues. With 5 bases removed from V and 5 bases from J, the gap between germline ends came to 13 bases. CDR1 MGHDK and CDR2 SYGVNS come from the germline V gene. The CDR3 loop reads CASSRDFHNEQYF. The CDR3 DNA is TGTGCCAGCAGTCGGGATTTCCACAACGAGCAGTACTTC.

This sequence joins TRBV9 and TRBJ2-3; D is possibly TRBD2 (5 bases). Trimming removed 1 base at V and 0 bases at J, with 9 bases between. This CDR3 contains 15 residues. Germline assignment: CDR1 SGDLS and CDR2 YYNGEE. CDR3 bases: TGTGCCAGCAGCGTATCGGGGATTAGCACAGATACGCAGTATTTT. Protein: CASSVSGISTDTQYF.

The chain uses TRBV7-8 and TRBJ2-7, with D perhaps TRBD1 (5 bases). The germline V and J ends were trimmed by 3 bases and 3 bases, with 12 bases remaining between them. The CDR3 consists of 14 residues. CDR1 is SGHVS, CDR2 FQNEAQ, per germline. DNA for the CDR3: TGTGCCAGCAGCTTGACGACAGTACTCTACGAGCAGTACTTC. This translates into CASSLTTVLYEQYF.

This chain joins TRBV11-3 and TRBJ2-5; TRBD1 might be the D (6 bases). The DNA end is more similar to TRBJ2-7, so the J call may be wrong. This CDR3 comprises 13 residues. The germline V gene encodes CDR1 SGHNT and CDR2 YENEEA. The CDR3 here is CASSSGQNYEQYF. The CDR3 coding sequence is TGTGCCAGCAGCTCGGGACAAAACTACGAGCAGTACTTC.

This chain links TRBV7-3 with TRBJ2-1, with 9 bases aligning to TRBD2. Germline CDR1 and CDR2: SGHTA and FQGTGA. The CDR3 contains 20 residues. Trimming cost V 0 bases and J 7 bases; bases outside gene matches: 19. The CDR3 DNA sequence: TGTGCCAGCAGCTTAACCCCACCGCGCGGACTAGCGCGAGTTGGGAATGAGCAGTTCTTC. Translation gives CASSLTPPRGLARVGNEQFF.

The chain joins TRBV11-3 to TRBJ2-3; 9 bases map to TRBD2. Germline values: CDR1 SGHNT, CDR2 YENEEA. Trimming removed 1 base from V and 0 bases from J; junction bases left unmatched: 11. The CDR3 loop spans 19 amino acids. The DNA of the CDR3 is TGTGCCAGCAGCTTAGGGCTAGCGGGGCTCAACGCTAGCACAGATACGCAGTATTTT. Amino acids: CASSLGLAGLNASTDTQYF.

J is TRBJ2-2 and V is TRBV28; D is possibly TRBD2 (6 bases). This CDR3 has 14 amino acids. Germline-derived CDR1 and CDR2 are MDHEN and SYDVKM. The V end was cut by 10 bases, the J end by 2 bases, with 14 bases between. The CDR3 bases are TGTGCCACCCTCGGGAGTCCTAACACCGGGGAGCTGTTTTTT. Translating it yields CATLGSPNTGELFF.

The CDR3 region is CATSRGSPGTSGRRGQFF. CDR3 coding DNA: TGTGCCACCAGCAGAGGGTCCCCTGGGACTAGCGGGAGGCGCGGGCAGTTCTTC. The gene calls are TRBV15 and TRBJ2-1; 15 bases line up with TRBD2. The V segment lost 1 base and the J segment 12 bases; nucleotides outside the gene matches: 13. This CDR3 has 18 residues. CDR1 LNHNV and CDR2 YYDKDF come from the germline V gene (reference sequence).

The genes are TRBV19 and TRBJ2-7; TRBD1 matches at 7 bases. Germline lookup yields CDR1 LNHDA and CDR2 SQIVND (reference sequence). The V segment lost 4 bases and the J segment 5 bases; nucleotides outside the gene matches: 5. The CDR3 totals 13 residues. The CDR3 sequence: CASSNRGSDEQYF. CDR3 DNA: TGTGCCAGTAGTAACAGGGGTTCCGACGAGCAGTACTTC.

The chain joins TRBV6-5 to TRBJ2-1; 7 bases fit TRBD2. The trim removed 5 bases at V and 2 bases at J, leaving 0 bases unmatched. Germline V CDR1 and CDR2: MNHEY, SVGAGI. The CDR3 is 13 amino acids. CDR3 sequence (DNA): TGTGCCAGCAGTCGGGGGGCCTACAATGAGCAGTTCTTC. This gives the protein CASSRGAYNEQFF.

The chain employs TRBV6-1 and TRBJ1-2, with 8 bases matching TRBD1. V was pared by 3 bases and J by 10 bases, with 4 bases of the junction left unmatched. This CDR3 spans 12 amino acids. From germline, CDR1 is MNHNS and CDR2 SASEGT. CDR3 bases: TGTGCCAGCAGTGAGTCAGGGGGCGACTACACCTTC. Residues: CASSESGGDYTF.

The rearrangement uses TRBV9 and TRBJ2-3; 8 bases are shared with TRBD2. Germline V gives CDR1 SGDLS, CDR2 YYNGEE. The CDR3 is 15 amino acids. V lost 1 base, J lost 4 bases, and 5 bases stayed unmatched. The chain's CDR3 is CASSVSGSGSDTQYF. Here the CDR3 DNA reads TGTGCCAGCAGCGTAAGCGGGAGTGGGTCAGATACGCAGTATTTT.

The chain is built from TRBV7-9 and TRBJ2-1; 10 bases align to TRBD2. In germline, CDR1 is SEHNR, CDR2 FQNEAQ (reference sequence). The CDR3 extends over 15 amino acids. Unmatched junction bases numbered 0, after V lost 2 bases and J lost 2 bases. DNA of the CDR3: TGTGCCAGCAGCTTACTAGCGGGAGCCTACAATGAGCAGTTCTTC. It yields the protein CASSLLAGAYNEQFF.

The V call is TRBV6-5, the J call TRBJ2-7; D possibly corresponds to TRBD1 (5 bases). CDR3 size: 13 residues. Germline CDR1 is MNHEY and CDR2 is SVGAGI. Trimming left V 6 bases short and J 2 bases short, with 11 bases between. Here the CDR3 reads CASSPRTTYEQYF. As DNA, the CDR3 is TGTGCCAGCAGCCCCCGGACAACCTACGAGCAGTACTTC.

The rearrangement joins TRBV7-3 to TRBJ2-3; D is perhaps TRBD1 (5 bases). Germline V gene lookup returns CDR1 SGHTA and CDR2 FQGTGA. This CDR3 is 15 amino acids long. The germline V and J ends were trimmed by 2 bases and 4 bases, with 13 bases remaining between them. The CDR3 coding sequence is TGTGCCAGCAGCTTAGCCGGTGGGGCGGCAGATACGCAGTATTTT. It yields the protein CASSLAGGAADTQYF.

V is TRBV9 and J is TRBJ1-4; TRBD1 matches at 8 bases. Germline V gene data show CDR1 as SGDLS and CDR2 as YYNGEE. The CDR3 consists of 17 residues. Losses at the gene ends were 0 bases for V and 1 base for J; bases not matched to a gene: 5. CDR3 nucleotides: TGTGCCAGCAGCGTAGCACACACAGGGGGAACTAATGAAAAACTGTTTTTT. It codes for CASSVAHTGGTNEKLFF.

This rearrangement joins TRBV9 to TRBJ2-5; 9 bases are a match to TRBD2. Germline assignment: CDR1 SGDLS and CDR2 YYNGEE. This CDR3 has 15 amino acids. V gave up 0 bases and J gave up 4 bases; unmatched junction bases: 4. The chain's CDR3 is CASSVGAGGRETQYF. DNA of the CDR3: TGTGCCAGCAGCGTAGGGGCGGGGGGGCGAGAGACCCAGTACTTC.

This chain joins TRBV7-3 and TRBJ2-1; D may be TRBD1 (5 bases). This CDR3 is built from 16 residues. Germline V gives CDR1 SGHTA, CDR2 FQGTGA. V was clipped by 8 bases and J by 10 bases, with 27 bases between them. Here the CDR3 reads CASSQVAQWGSGEQFF. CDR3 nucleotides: TGTGCCAGCTCTCAGGTGGCACAGTGGGGCTCGGGCGAGCAGTTCTTC.

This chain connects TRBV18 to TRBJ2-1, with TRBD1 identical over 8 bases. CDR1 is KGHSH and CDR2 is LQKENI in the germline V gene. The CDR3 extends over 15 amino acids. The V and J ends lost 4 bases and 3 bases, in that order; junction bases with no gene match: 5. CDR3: CASSLMTGVYNEQFF. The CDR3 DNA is TGTGCCAGCTCACTTATGACAGGGGTCTACAATGAGCAGTTCTTC.

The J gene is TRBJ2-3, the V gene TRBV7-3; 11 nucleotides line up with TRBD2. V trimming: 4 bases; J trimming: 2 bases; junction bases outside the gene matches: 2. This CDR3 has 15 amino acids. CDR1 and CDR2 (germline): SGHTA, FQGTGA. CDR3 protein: CASSSSGGTTDTQYF. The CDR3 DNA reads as TGTGCCAGCAGCTCTAGCGGGGGGACCACAGATACGCAGTATTTT.